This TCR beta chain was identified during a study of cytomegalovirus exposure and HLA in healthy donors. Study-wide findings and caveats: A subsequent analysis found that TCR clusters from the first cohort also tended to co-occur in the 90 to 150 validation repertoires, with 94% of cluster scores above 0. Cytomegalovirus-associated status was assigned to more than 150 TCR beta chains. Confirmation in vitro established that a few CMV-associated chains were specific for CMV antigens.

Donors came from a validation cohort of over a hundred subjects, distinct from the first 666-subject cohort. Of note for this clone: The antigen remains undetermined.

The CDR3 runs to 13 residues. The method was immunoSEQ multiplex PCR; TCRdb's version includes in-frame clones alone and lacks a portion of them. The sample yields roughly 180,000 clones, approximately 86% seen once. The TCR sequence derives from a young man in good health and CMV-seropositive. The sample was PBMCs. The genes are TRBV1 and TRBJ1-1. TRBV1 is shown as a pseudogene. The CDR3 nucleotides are TGCACCAGCAGCCAAAACCCACGGGGAGAAGCTTTCTTT. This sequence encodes CTSSQNPRGEAFF.